Each of the 30 T cell receptor beta chains below was sequenced from the same sample in a study of cytomegalovirus exposure and HLA in healthy donors. PCR was performed using 60 Vbeta and 13 Jbeta primers. Here immunoSEQ multiplex PCR was the method, and the copy in TCRdb shows in-frame clones only, minus some. The sample lists about 150,000 clones, approximately 90% occurring once. The sequenced material came from PBMCs. The receptors derive from a woman younger than 45 in good health and CMV-seronegative.

The chain links TRBV30 to TRBJ2-2; 7 positions agree with TRBD1. The CDR3 is 13 amino acids. Germline assignment: CDR1 GTSNPN and CDR2 SVGIG (reference sequence). Trimming removed 8 bases from V and 6 bases from J; junction bases left unmatched: 9. CDR3 protein: CALHRGSSGELFF. DNA for the CDR3: TGTGCCCTACACAGGGGATCGTCCGGGGAGCTGTTTTTT.

The chain couples TRBV29-1 to TRBJ2-7; possibly TRBD2 for D (5 bases). Per germline, CDR1 SQVTM and CDR2 ANQGSEA. The CDR3 covers 13 residues. V gave up 7 bases and J gave up 3 bases, with 16 bases separating them. CDR3: CSAGEGNNYEQYF. The CDR3 nucleotides are TGCAGCGCCGGGGAAGGGAATAACTACGAGCAGTACTTC.

This clone was observed a single time. The V call is TRBV29-1, the J call TRBJ2-1; 9 positions agree with TRBD1. This CDR3 region has 13 residues. V gave up 2 bases and J gave up 8 bases; unmatched junction bases: 4. Germline CDR1 SQVTM, CDR2 ANQGSEA. The CDR3 region is CSVERTGVHEQFF. CDR3 bases: TGCAGCGTTGAAAGGACAGGGGTTCATGAGCAGTTCTTC.

The chain links TRBV4-1 to TRBJ2-6, with 7 bases that match TRBD1. The germline CDR1 and CDR2 sequences are MGHRA and YSYEKL. This CDR3 region has 18 residues. Trimming cost V 4 bases and J 1 base; bases outside gene matches: 10. CDR3 nucleotide sequence: TGCGCCAGCAGCCCCCGGGACAGTGTTATGTCTGGGGCCAACGTCCTGACTTTC. Translation: CASSPRDSVMSGANVLTF.

This chain connects TRBV7-3 to TRBJ2-3, with a possible D match to TRBD1 (5 bases). The CDR3 spans 15 residues. Germline loops: CDR1 SGHTA, CDR2 FQGTGA. Trimming took off 5 bases at V and 9 bases at J, with 21 bases between the two ends. The CDR3 region is CASSPQRGAGETQYF. The CDR3 region has the DNA TGTGCCAGCAGCCCCCAGCGTGGGGCTGGTGAAACGCAGTATTTT.

The chain combines TRBV18 with TRBJ2-1, with a possible D match to TRBD1 (5 bases). Germline V gene data show CDR1 as KGHSH and CDR2 as LQKENI. V lost 0 bases and J lost 7, with 10 bases in between. The CDR3 sequence is 14 residues long. CDR3 DNA: TGTGCCAGCTCACCACCAAGTTCAGGGAATGAGCAGTTCTTC. It yields the protein CASSPPSSGNEQFF.

The J gene is TRBJ1-1, the V gene TRBV2; D unclear. The V gene lost 6 bases and the J gene lost 0 bases, with 11 bases spanning the gap. Germline loops: CDR1 SNHLY, CDR2 FYNNEI. CDR3 length: 14 residues. The CDR3 spells CASSRGHMNTEAFF. In DNA, the CDR3 is TGTGCCAGCAGCCGAGGGCACATGAACACTGAAGCTTTCTTT.

The chain couples TRBV5-1 to TRBJ1-5; D gene uncertain. Germline V lookup: CDR1 SGHRS, CDR2 YFSETQ. The CDR3 is made up of 15 amino acids. V was shortened by 1 base and J by 4 bases, with 12 bases between the two germline ends. DNA for the CDR3: TGCGCCAGCAGCTTGTCCCCAGGAATTAATCAGCCCCAGCATTTT. Protein: CASSLSPGINQPQHF.

V and J are TRBV29-1 and TRBJ1-1; TRBD1 is a possible D gene (6 bases). V gave up 3 bases and J gave up 3 bases, with 14 bases separating them. Germline CDR1 and CDR2: SQVTM and ANQGSEA. The length of the CDR3 is 14 residues. The CDR3 DNA is TGCAGCGTTGATACCGGGACACTTCACACTGAAGCTTTCTTT. Protein product: CSVDTGTLHTEAFF.

The chain carries TRBV19 and TRBJ2-7; 9 nucleotides match TRBD1. The CDR3 is 16 residues long. Germline V gives CDR1 LNHDA, CDR2 SQIVND (reference sequence). V lost 6 bases to trimming and J lost 5 bases; unmatched junction nucleotides: 14. The CDR3 spells CASSQRGPDRGHEQYF. The CDR3 nucleotides are TGTGCCAGTAGCCAAAGGGGCCCGGACAGGGGCCACGAGCAGTACTTC.

The genes are TRBV7-9 and TRBJ1-6; weak D call: TRBD1 (5 bases). The CDR3 runs to 17 residues. Germline assignment: CDR1 SEHNR and CDR2 FQNEAQ (reference sequence). V lost 1 base to trimming and J lost 1 base, with 11 bases between them. The CDR3 reads CASSLVAGQSYNSPLHF. The CDR3 DNA sequence: TGTGCCAGCAGCTTAGTGGCAGGGCAATCCTATAATTCACCCCTCCACTTT.

The V and J genes are TRBV14 and TRBJ2-4; TRBD2 aligns across 8 bases. Trimming cost V 4 bases and J 1 base; bases outside gene matches: 6. The CDR3 covers 16 residues. Germline loops: CDR1 SGHDN, CDR2 FVKESK. This CDR3 reads CASSPGLGRAKNIQYF. The CDR3 nucleotides are TGTGCCAGCAGCCCGGGACTAGGGAGGGCCAAAAACATTCAGTACTTC.

V is TRBV10-3 and J is TRBJ1-2; 7 bases fit TRBD1. Germline lookup yields CDR1 ENHRY and CDR2 SYGVKD. CDR3 size: 15 residues. V gave up 3 bases and J gave up 3 bases; unmatched junction bases: 7. CDR3 loop: CAISEVRTGHYGYTF. The CDR3 region has the DNA TGTGCCATCAGTGAAGTGCGGACAGGCCACTATGGCTACACCTTC.

V usage is TRBV5-1 and J usage is TRBJ2-7; 8 bases fit TRBD2. CDR1 is SGHRS, CDR2 YFSETQ, per germline. With V trimmed by 5 bases and J by 2 bases, 6 bases remained unmatched. The CDR3 extends over 14 amino acids. The CDR3 nucleotides read TGCGCCAGCAGGGCGGGGGGCCCTCCCTACGAGCAGTACTTC. Translated: CASRAGGPPYEQYF.

V and J are TRBV28 and TRBJ1-2; a weak D match, TRBD1 (5 bases). Trimming stripped 3 bases from V and 7 bases from J, with 12 bases between. The CDR3 is 13 amino acids. Germline CDR1 is MDHEN and CDR2 is SYDVKM. The CDR3 coding sequence is TGTGCCAGCAGTTTGGCAGGGTGGTCTGGCTACACCTTC. Protein sequence: CASSLAGWSGYTF.

The V gene is TRBV27, the J gene TRBJ2-7, with D maybe TRBD2 (5 bases). Between the trimmed V and J ends, which lost 2 bases and 2 bases, there was a span of 10 bases. The CDR3 totals 14 residues. Germline CDR1 is MNHEY and CDR2 is SMNVEV (reference sequence). The CDR3 coding sequence is TGTGCCAGCAGTTTACGAGGGAGAACCTACGAGCAGTACTTC. It is translated as CASSLRGRTYEQYF.

The DNA for the CDR3 is TGTGCCAGCGGATCAGCCCTAGTGGACGGGGAGCTGTTTTTT. Residues: CASGSALVDGELFF. The chain couples TRBV27 to TRBJ2-2; no reliable D call. This CDR3 contains 14 residues. The ends were cut back, 8 bases at V and 7 bases at J, with 17 bases in the middle. The germline V gene has CDR1 MNHEY and CDR2 SMNVEV (reference sequence).

On this clone: The sample has other DNA sequences that encode this CDR3 too. The V and J genes are TRBV5-6 and TRBJ2-2; D not certain. The length of the CDR3 is 13 residues. The V gene lost 1 base and the J gene lost 1 base, with 2 bases spanning the gap. CDR1 is SGHDT and CDR2 is YYEEEE in the germline V gene. CDR3 sequence: CASSLQNTGELFF. The DNA for the CDR3 is TGTGCCAGCAGCTTGCAGAACACCGGGGAGCTGTTTTTT.

The chain couples TRBV28 to TRBJ2-1; possibly TRBD2 for D (6 bases). Trimming removed 10 bases from V and 4 bases from J, with 11 bases in between. Germline loops: CDR1 MDHEN, CDR2 SYDVKM. The CDR3 totals 12 residues. The CDR3 DNA sequence: TGTGCCATTTCGGGGGATTACAATGAGCAGTTCTTC. This translates into CAISGDYNEQFF. Drawing the rest from reference TRBV28 and TRBJ2-1, the complete variable domain is DVKVTQSSRYLVKRTGEKVFLECVQDMDHENMFWYRQDPGLGLRLIYFSYDVKMKEKGDIPEGYSVSREKKERFSLILESASTNQTSMYLCAISGDYNEQFFGPGTRLTVL.

The V call is TRBV2, the J call TRBJ2-1, with TRBD1 as a possible D gene (6 bases). In germline, CDR1 is SNHLY, CDR2 FYNNEI. This CDR3 has 16 amino acids. V lost 6 bases, J lost 1 base, and 16 bases lay in between. The CDR3 spells CASRPEYGTSYNEQFF. The DNA of the CDR3 is TGTGCCAGCAGGCCCGAGTATGGGACATCCTACAATGAGCAGTTCTTC.

The chain recombines TRBV7-3 with TRBJ2-1; 8 bases match TRBD2. CDR1 and CDR2 (germline): SGHTA, FQGTGA. Unmatched junction bases numbered 4, after V lost 2 bases and J lost 4 bases. This CDR3 is built from 15 residues. Here the CDR3 DNA reads TGTGCCAGCAGCTTATACGGGGGGGGATACAATGAGCAGTTCTTC. Amino acids: CASSLYGGGYNEQFF.

The chain recombines TRBV10-3 with TRBJ2-2; D is ambiguous. V was cut by 2 bases and J by 1 base, with 11 bases left in between. Germline CDR1 is ENHRY and CDR2 is SYGVKD. The CDR3 is 16 amino acids. The CDR3 loop reads CAISEESKRNTGELFF. CDR3 DNA: TGTGCCATCAGTGAGGAGTCTAAAAGGAACACCGGGGAGCTGTTTTTT.

The gene calls are TRBV2 and TRBJ2-1; 10 positions match TRBD2. There are 13 residues in the CDR3. With V trimmed by 7 bases and J by 14 bases, 11 bases remained unmatched. The germline V gene encodes CDR1 SNHLY and CDR2 FYNNEI. In DNA form, the CDR3 reads TGTGCCAGCAAGACCGGGACTAGCGTCGTGGAGTTCTTC. Amino acids: CASKTGTSVVEFF.

The J gene is TRBJ1-2, the V gene TRBV14, with a weak D call TRBD1 (6 bases). V was pared by 0 bases and J by 6 bases, with 11 bases between. The germline CDR1 and CDR2 sequences are SGHDN and FVKESK. CDR3 size: 14 residues. CDR3 residues: CASSQEWTENGYTF. CDR3 coding DNA: TGTGCCAGCAGCCAAGAATGGACAGAGAATGGCTACACCTTC.

The chain is built from TRBV7-9 and TRBJ2-5; TRBD2 aligns across 7 bases. This CDR3 region has 14 residues. J lost 4 bases, V lost 5 bases, and 7 bases had no gene match. The germline V gene encodes CDR1 SEHNR and CDR2 FQNEAQ (reference sequence). The CDR3 spells CASSRMGGIETQYF. The CDR3 nucleotides read TGTGCCAGCAGCCGCATGGGGGGGATAGAGACCCAGTACTTC.

The chain joins TRBV28 to TRBJ1-6; the match to TRBD1 covers 7 bases. The CDR3 runs 15 residues. The junction had 9 bases not matched to a gene; V was cut back by 7 bases and J by 6 bases. The germline CDR1 and CDR2 sequences are MDHEN and SYDVKM. The CDR3 loop reads CASMGRPGGNSPLHF. The CDR3 DNA follows: TGTGCCAGCATGGGGAGACCAGGGGGTAATTCACCCCTCCACTTT.

The chain uses TRBV28 and TRBJ1-5, with a weak D call TRBD1 (5 bases). V was cut by 5 bases and J by 6 bases, with 14 bases left in between. Germline CDR1 is MDHEN and CDR2 is SYDVKM. CDR3 length: 14 residues. For the CDR3, the DNA is TGTGCCAGCAGTGCCCACAGGTTAGGTCAGCCCCAGCATTTT. It yields the protein CASSAHRLGQPQHF. The variable domain in full, with the rest retrieved from reference TRBV28 and TRBJ1-5, is DVKVTQSSRYLVKRTGEKVFLECVQDMDHENMFWYRQDPGLGLRLIYFSYDVKMKEKGDIPEGYSVSREKKERFSLILESASTNQTSMYLCASSAHRLGQPQHFGDGTRLSIL.

The CDR3: CASSQSRVRETQYF. CDR3 DNA: TGCGCCAGCAGCCAATCCAGGGTTAGGGAGACCCAGTACTTC. The chain links TRBV4-1 to TRBJ2-5; possible D gene TRBD1, 5 bases. V was trimmed by 2 bases and J by 5 bases, leaving 12 bases between them. The CDR3 is made up of 14 amino acids. The germline CDR1 and CDR2 sequences are MGHRA and YSYEKL.

This clone came up a few times. This rearrangement joins TRBV6-5 to TRBJ1-1, with a weak D call TRBD1 (6 bases). Germline V CDR1 and CDR2: MNHEY, SVGAGI. Trimming cost V 7 bases and J 1 base, with 13 bases left between them. The CDR3 is made up of 14 amino acids. CDR3 in amino acids: CASTSGGANTEAFF. In DNA, the CDR3 is TGTGCCAGCACTTCGGGGGGGGCGAACACTGAAGCTTTCTTT.

The rearrangement links TRBV13 to TRBJ1-1; 9 positions match TRBD1. V lost 3 bases, J lost 0 bases, and 8 bases stayed unmatched. This CDR3 spans 17 amino acids. Germline CDR1 is PRHDT and CDR2 is FYEKMQ (reference sequence). CDR3 bases: TGTGCCAGCAGCTTTGGCCGGACAGGGGACATGAACACTGAAGCTTTCTTT. Its translation: CASSFGRTGDMNTEAFF.